The 9 T cell receptor beta chains below were found in one sample sequenced in a study of T cells after yellow fever vaccination. One entry per CDR3 protein, called by TCRdb with MiXCR from the 5' RACE reads. The table has 230,000 or so distinct CDR3 sequences, around 6.7% seen once. This material consisted of CD4+ T cells sorted from PBMCs, taken on the day of the yellow fever booster vaccination. The receptors shown here come from a young man who received the YFV17D yellow fever vaccine.

This clonotype was seen many times. The rearrangement uses TRBV12-3 or TRBV12-4 and TRBJ2-1; D is uncertain. The CDR3 runs to 12 residues. Trimming took off 3 bases at V and 9 bases at J, with 9 bases between the two ends. The CDR3 bases are TGTGCCAGCAGTTTTGAAGGGTTTGAGCAGTTCTTC. Its protein is CASSFEGFEQFF.

This clonotype was detected a few times. V is TRBV27 and J is TRBJ2-2; D is possibly TRBD1 or TRBD2 (6 bases each). V was trimmed by 3 bases and J by 4 bases, leaving 9 bases between them. The germline V gene has CDR1 MNHEY and CDR2 SMNVEV (reference sequence). CDR3 length: 14 amino acids. This CDR3 is CASSFGGPTGELFF. CDR3 nucleotide sequence: TGTGCCAGCAGTTTTGGGGGGCCCACCGGGGAGCTGTTTTTT.

There are many counts of this clonotype. The rearrangement links TRBV20-1 to TRBJ2-2; 7 bases align to TRBD2. This CDR3 spans 14 amino acids. Trimming cost V 3 bases and J 3 bases; bases outside gene matches: 4. Germline-derived CDR1 and CDR2 are DFQATT and SNEGSKA (reference sequence). The CDR3 DNA is TGCAGTGCTAGTCGCGGGAGTCACACCGGGGAGCTGTTTTTT. It specifies CSASRGSHTGELFF.

This clonotype showed up many times. The rearrangement joins TRBV28 to TRBJ2-5, with D unclear. Germline CDR1 reads MDHEN; CDR2 reads SYDVKM. The germline V and J ends were trimmed by 7 bases and 0 bases, with 9 bases remaining between them. The CDR3 loop spans 13 amino acids. CDR3 sequence reads: CASTLSHQETQYF. CDR3 in DNA: TGTGCCAGCACCTTATCTCACCAAGAGACCCAGTACTTC.

This clonotype was seen repeatedly, ten times or more. The chain uses TRBV3-1 and TRBJ2-3; the match to TRBD2 covers 10 bases. This CDR3 spans 15 amino acids. Germline CDR1 LGHDT, CDR2 YNNKEL (reference sequence). V gave up 1 base and J gave up 13 bases; unmatched junction bases: 11. The CDR3: CASSQAGTSAKKEYF. CDR3 sequence (DNA): TGTGCCAGCAGCCAAGCCGGGACTAGCGCCAAAAAAGAGTATTTT.

The V call is TRBV4-2, the J call TRBJ1-1; 8 nucleotides agree with TRBD1. The CDR3 has 17 amino acids. V lost 0 bases to trimming and J lost 4 bases; unmatched junction nucleotides: 10. Per the germline V gene, CDR1 is LGHNA and CDR2 is YNFKEQ. Here the CDR3 reads CASSQDYSNRGSTEAFF. CDR3 sequence (DNA): TGTGCCAGCAGCCAAGATTATTCTAACAGGGGGTCCACTGAAGCTTTCTTT.

This clonotype was recorded many times. The genes are TRBV25-1 and TRBJ2-1; D gene ambiguous. The CDR3 loop spans 15 amino acids. The ends were cut back, 6 bases at V and 2 bases at J, with 14 bases in the middle. The germline V gene encodes CDR1 MGHDK and CDR2 SYGVNS. The CDR3 region is CASSPLASAYNEQFF. The CDR3 bases are TGTGCCAGCAGCCCCTTGGCGTCAGCCTACAATGAGCAGTTCTTC.

V is TRBV15 and J is TRBJ2-7; D gene uncertain. CDR3 size: 16 residues. CDR1 is LNHNV and CDR2 is YYDKDF in the germline V gene (reference sequence). V was clipped by 1 base and J by 2 bases, with 15 bases between them. CDR3 loop: CATSRAGVWSPYEQYF. The CDR3 region has the DNA TGTGCCACCAGCAGAGCGGGTGTCTGGAGCCCCTACGAGCAGTACTTC.

This clonotype was observed at least ten times. The rearrangement links TRBV20-1 to TRBJ1-2; D unclear. This CDR3 is 12 amino acids long. In germline, CDR1 is DFQATT, CDR2 SNEGSKA (reference sequence). The V end lost 2 bases, the J end lost 8 bases, and 12 bases lay between the germline ends. In DNA form, the CDR3 reads TGCAGTGCTAGAAAGGACTTCGGCGGCTACACCTTC. It yields the protein CSARKDFGGYTF.